What follows describes a single TCR beta chain. The data stem from a study of blood T cell repertoires in COVID-19. Between the trimmed V and J ends, which lost 2 bases and 2 bases, there was a span of 8 bases. This CDR3 spans 13 amino acids. Germline V gene lookup returns CDR1 SGHNT and CDR2 YYREEE (reference sequence). Produced via immunoSEQ multiplex PCR; TCRdb's table is partial and in-frame only. The top ten hold 1.8% of the sample, which has 80,000 to 95,000 clones, roughly nine tenths seen once. The sequenced sample consisted of peripheral blood. The V call is TRBV5-4, the J call TRBJ2-7, with no clear D. The sequence came from a human donor with active COVID-19. The donor label of this sample is uncertain. The CDR3 DNA is TGTGCCAGCAGCTTAGACACCCCCTACGAGCAGTACTTC. Amino acid sequence: CASSLDTPYEQYF.